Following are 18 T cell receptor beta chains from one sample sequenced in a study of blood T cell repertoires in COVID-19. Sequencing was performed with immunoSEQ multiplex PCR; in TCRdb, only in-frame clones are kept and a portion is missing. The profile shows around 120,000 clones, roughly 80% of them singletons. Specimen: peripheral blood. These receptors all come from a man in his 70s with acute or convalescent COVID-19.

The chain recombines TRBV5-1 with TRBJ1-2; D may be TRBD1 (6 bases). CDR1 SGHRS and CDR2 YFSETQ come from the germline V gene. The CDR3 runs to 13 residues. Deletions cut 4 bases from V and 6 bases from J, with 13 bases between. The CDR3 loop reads CASSNRVWDGYTF. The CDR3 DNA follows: TGCGCCAGCAGCAACAGGGTTTGGGATGGCTACACCTTC.

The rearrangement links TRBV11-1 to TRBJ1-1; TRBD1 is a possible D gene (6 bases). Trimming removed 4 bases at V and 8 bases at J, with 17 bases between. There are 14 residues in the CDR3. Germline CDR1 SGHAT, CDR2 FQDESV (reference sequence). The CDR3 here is CASSSTDTGTEAFF. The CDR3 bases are TGTGCCAGCAGCTCGACAGACACCGGGACAGAAGCTTTCTTT.

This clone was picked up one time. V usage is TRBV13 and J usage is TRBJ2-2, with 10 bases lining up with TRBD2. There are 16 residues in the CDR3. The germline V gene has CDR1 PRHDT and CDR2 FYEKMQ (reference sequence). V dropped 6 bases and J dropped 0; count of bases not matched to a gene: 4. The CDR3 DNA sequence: TGTGCCAGCAGGCGAGCGGGAGGGTCGAACACCGGGGAGCTGTTTTTT. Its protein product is CASRRAGGSNTGELFF.

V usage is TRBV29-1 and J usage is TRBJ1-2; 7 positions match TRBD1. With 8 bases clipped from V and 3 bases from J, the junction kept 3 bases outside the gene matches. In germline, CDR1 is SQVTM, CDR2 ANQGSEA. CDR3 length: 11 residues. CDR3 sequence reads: CSLGTDYGYTF. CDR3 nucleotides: TGCAGCCTCGGGACAGACTATGGCTACACCTTC. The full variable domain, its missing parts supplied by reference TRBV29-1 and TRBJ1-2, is SAVISQKPSRDICQRGTSLTIQCQVDSQVTMMFWYRQQPGQSLTLIATANQGSEATYESGFVIDKFPISRPNLTFSTLTVSNMSPEDSSIYLCSLGTDYGYTFGSGTRLTVV.

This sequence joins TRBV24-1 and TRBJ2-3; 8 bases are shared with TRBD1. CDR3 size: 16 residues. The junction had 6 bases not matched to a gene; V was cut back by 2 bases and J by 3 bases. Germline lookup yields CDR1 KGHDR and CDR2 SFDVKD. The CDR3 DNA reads TGTGCCACCAGTGATTCGGACAGGGTAATAACAGATACGCAGTATTTT. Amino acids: CATSDSDRVITDTQYF.

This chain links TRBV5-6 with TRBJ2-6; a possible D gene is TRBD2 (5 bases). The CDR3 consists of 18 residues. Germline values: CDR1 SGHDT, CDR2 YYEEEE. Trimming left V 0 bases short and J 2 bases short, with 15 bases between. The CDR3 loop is CASSLVGSSPTGANVLTF. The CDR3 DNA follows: TGTGCCAGCAGCTTGGTAGGGAGTTCCCCGACTGGGGCCAACGTCCTGACTTTC.

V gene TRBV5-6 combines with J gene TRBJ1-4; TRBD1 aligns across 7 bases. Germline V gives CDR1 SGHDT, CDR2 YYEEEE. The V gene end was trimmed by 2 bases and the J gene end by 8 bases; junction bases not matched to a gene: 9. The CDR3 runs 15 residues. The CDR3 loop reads CASSLQGKEEEKLFF. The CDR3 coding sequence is TGTGCCAGCAGCTTACAGGGGAAGGAAGAGGAAAAACTGTTTTTT.

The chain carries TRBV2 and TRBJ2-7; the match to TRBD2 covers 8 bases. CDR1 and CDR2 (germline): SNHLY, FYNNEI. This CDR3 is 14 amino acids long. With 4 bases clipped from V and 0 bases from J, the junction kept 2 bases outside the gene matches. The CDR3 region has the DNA TGTGCCAGCAGTGTGGCGGGAGGCTCCTACGAGCAGTACTTC. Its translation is CASSVAGGSYEQYF.

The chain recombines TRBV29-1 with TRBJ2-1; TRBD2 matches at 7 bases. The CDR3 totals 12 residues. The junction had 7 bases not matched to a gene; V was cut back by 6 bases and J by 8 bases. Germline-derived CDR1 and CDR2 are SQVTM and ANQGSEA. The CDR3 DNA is TGCAGCGTCCTTGGGAGGGCGGATGAGCAGTTCTTC. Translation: CSVLGRADEQFF.

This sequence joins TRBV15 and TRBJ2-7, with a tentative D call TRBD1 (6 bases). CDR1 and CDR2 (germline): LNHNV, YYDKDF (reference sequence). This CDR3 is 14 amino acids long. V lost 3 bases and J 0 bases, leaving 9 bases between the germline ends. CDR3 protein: CATSRDRSSYEQYF. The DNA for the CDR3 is TGTGCCACCAGCAGGGACAGAAGCTCCTACGAGCAGTACTTC. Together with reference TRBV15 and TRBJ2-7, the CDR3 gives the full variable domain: DAMVIQNPRYQVTQFGKPVTLSCSQTLNHNVMYWYQQKSSQAPKLLFHYYDKDFNNEADTPDNFQSRRPNTSFCFLDIRSPGLGDTAMYLCATSRDRSSYEQYFGPGTRLTVT.

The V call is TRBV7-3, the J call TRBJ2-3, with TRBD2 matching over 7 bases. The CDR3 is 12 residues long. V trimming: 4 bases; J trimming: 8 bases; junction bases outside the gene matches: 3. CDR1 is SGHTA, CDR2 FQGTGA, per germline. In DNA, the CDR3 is TGTGCCAGCAGCTCTACGGGGGGTACGCAGTATTTT. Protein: CASSSTGGTQYF.

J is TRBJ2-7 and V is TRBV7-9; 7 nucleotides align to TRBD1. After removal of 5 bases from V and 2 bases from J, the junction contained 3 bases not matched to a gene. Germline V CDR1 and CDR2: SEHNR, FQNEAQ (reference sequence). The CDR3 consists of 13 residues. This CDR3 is CASSLQGTYEQYF. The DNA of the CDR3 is TGTGCCAGCAGCCTACAGGGGACCTACGAGCAGTACTTC.

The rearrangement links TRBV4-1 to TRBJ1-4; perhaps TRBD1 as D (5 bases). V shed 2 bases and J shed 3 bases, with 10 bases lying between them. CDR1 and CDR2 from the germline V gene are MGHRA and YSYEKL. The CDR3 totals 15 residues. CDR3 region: CASSQKQGPNEKLFF. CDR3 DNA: TGCGCCAGCAGCCAAAAGCAGGGCCCTAATGAAAAACTGTTTTTT.

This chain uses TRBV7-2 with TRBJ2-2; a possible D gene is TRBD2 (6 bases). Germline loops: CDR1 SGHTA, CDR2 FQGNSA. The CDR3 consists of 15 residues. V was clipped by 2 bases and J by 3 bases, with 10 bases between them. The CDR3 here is CASSLWWGDTGELFF. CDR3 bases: TGTGCCAGCAGCTTATGGTGGGGGGACACCGGGGAGCTGTTTTTT.

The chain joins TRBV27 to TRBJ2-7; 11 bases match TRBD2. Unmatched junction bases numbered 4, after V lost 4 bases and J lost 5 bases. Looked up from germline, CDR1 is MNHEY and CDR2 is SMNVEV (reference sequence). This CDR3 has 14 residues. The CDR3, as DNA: TGTGCCAGCAGTTCTATGGGACTAGCGGACGAGCAGTACTTC. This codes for CASSSMGLADEQYF.

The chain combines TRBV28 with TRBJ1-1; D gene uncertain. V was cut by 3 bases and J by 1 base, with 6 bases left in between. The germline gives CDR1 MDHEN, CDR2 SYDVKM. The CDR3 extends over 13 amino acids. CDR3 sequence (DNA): TGTGCCAGCAGTTTTCCACAGAACACTGAAGCTTTCTTT. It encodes CASSFPQNTEAFF.

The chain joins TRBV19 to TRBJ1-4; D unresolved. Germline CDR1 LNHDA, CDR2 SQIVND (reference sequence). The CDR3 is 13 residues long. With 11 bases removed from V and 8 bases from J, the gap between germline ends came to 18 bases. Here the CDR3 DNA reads TGTGCCGGCGGCCCGAGGGCCGGAGAAAAACTGTTTTTT. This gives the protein CAGGPRAGEKLFF.

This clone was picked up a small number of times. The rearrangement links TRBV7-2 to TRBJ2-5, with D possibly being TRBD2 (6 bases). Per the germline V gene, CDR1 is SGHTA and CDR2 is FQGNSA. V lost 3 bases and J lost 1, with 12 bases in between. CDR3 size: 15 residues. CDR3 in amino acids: CASSFASVIQETQYF. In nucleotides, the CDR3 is TGTGCCAGCAGCTTCGCTAGCGTGATCCAAGAGACCCAGTACTTC.